The source of this TCR beta chain is a study of human T cells and chemical hapten exposure (dated by TCRdb to the early 2020s). About the study as a whole: For sensitization, 2% DPC in acetone was applied to a roughly 2 cm by roughly 2 cm area of upper inner arm skin. Throughout the study period of about 23 weeks, patients also received therapeutic DPC doses to the scalp every week. Patch tests used Finn chambers with 0.01% DPC on the upper back, scored after 6 days by International Contact Dermatitis Research Group standards. Alopecia areata with under or over 50% scalp involvement, alopecia totalis and alopecia universalis were represented in the patient cohort, which was mostly female. Libraries were combined into a pool for sequencing, and differences in TCR yield between samples came mainly from small differences in library volumes within the pool. In alopecia patients, the study followed how the peripheral blood TCR repertoire changed in vivo over primary and secondary sensitization to diphenylcyclopropenone (DPC), a hapten. Patient blood was sampled pre-sensitization (week 0) and at 2, 6 and about 24 weeks after DPC sensitization. For TCR sequencing, blood came from over 25 alopecia patients at anywhere from one to four time points (pre-sensitization, 2, 6 and 24 weeks).

What this sample's time point label stands for: patch test 1, 2 weeks after DPC sensitization. The sample's treatment or condition label, in plain terms: therapeutic diphenylcyclopropenone sensitization with weekly scalp DPC. Blood at each patch-test visit was drawn before the patch test was applied. To be eligible, patients had to be aged 18 to 70, diagnosed with alopecia and judged suitable for DPC therapy, while pregnant patients were excluded. Unfractionated whole blood was collected in Tempus Blood RNA tubes, and total RNA was extracted from that blood. Inclusive of the bounding cysteine and phenylalanine, the CDR3 is 18 residues long. The retained sequence is limited to the CDR3, 54 bases, with the frame set at the first base. Germline trimming: 10 bases from V, 0 bases from J; junction bases outside gene matches: 19. From a lookup of the germline V gene, CDR1 and CDR2 are MNHNS and SASEGT.

Summary of the overall study and its limitations: Patch test score correlated positively with the number of PT1 expanded TCRs, reaching significance at thresholds 8, 16 and 32 but not at 4. Expanded TCRs formed significantly more large CDR3 similarity clusters than pre-sensitization or healthy control sets, consistent with antigen-driven responses. Repeated subsampling changed both the strength of the expansion versus patch-test correlation and the threshold at which the correlation became significant. No change with DPC sensitization was found in the number of TCRs above 1 in 1000 frequency, and no evidence of global repertoire structure alterations was found. Because all patients had alopecia, a presumed autoimmune disease, the immune response of the patients might differ from that of healthy individuals.

The library was obtained by RACE. Sequencing instrument: NextSeq 500. Library preparation attached unique molecular identifiers to individual cDNA molecules for quantitative, reproducible TCR counting. For every blood RNA sample, sequencing covered both the TCR alpha and TCR beta chains. Per the authors' processing: The median number of TCRs per sample was over 85,000, ranging from about 20,000 to 700,000. V, J and CDR3 annotation of the TCR reads was performed with the Decombinator software suite. For the PS versus PT1 abundance plots, all samples were subsampled to the same number of TCRs (28,000). Expanded TCRs were defined as absent before sensitization and observed at least eight times at the 2-week time point. The raw public reads went through TCRdb reprocessing: fastp at Q25, MiXCR clone calling, in-frame beta chains kept. Identical CDR3 proteins give one entry, which carries the most common genes and DNA. The V and J calls reflect TCRdb's pipeline rather than the authors' work. The sample data list some 340,000 distinct CDR3 sequences, and around 7% of these were observed just once. About 8% of the sample lies in the top ten.

On this clonotype: There is no known antigen for this receptor. Base qualities are missing; no much larger clone stands one base away.

The sequence derives from a woman aged 18-30 years with alopecia areata. Some clones in this sample may be carry-over from other donors' samples. This specimen was whole blood, taken in connection with sensitization to the hapten diphenylcyclopropenone (DPC). The sequence links TRBV6-1 to TRBJ2-3, and TRBD2 matches 7 of the central bases. The encoded CDR3 is CATGTRDYYKASTDTQYF. Read as DNA, the sequence is TGTGCCACCGGAACCCGGGACTACTACAAGGCTAGCACAGATACGCAGTATTTT.